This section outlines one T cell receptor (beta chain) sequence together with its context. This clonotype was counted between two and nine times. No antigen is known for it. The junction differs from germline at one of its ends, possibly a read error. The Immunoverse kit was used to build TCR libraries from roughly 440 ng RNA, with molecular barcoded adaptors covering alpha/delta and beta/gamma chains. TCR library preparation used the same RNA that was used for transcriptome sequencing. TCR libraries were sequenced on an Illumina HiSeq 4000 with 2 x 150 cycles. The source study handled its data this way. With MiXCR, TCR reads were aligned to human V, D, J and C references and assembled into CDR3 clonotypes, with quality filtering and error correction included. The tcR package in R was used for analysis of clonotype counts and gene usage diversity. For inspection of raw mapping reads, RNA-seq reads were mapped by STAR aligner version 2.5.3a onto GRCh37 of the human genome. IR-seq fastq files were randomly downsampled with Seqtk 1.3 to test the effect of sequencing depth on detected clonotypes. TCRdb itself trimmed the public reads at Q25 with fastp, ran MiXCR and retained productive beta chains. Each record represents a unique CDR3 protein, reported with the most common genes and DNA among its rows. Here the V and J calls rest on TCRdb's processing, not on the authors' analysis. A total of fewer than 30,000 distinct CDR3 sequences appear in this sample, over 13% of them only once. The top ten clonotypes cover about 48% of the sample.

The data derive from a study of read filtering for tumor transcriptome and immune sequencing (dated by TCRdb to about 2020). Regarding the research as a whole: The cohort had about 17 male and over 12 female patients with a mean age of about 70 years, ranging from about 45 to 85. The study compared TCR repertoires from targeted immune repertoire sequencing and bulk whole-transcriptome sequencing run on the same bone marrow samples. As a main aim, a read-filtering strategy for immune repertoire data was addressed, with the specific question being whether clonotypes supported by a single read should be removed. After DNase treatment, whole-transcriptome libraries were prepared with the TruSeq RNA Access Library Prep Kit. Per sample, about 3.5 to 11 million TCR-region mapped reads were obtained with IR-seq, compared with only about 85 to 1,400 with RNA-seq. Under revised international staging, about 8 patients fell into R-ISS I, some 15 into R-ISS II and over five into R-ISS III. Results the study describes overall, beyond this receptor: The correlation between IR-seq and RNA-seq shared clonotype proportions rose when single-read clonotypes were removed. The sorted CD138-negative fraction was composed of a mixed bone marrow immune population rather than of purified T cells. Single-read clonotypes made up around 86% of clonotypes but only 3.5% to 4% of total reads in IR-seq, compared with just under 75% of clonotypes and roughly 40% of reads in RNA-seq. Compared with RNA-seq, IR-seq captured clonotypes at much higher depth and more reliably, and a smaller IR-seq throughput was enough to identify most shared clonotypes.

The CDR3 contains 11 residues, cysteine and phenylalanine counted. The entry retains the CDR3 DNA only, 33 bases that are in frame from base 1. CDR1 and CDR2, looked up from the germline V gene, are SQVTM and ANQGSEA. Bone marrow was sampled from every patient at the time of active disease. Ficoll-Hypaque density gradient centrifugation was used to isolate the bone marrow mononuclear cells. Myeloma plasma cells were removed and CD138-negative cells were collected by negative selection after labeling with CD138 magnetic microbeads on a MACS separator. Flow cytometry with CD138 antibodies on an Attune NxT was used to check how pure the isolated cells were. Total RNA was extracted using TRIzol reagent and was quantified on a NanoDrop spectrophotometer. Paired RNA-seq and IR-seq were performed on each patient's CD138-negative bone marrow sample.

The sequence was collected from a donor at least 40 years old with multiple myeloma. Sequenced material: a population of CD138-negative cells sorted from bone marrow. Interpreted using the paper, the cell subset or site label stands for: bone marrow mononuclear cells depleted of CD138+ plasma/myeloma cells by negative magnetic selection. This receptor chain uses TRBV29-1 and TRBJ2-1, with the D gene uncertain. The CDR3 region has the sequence CSVASCNEQFF. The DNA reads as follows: TGCAGCGTTGCCTCCTGCAATGAGCAGTTCTTC.